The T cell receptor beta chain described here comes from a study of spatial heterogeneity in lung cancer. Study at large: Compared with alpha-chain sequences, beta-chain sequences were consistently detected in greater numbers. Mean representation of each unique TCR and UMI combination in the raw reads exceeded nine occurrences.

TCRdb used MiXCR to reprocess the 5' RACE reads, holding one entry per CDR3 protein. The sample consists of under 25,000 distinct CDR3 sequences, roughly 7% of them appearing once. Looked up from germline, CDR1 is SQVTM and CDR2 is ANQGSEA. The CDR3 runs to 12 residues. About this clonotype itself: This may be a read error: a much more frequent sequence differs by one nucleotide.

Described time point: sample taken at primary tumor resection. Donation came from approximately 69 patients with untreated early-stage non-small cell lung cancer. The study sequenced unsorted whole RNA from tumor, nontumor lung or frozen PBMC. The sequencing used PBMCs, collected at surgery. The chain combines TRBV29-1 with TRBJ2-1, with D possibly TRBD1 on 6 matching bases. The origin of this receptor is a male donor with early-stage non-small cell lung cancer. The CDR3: CSAKTGYNEQSF. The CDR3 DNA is TGCAGCGCAAAGACAGGCTACAATGAGCAGTCCTTC.